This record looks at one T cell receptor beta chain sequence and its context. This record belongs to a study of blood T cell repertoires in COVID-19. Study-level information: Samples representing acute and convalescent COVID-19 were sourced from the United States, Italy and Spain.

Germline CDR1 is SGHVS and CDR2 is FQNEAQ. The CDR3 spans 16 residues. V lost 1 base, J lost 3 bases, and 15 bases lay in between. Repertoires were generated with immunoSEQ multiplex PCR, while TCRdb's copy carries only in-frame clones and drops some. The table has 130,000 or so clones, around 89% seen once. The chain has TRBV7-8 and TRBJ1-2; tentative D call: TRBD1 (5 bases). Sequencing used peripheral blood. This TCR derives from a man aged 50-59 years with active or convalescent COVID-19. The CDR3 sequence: CASSLVGGADDYGYTF. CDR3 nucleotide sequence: TGTGCCAGCAGCTTAGTCGGCGGGGCTGATGACTATGGCTACACCTTC.